This entry lists 4 T cell receptor beta chains sequenced from one sample in a study of blood T cell repertoires in COVID-19. The table came from immunoSEQ multiplex PCR; TCRdb's copy has only in-frame clones and leaves some out. The data hold 55,000 to 70,000 clones, with about 80% observed a single time. The sample consisted of peripheral blood. The receptors were gathered from a human donor in a cohort sampled during active COVID-19.

This clone was counted once. V gene TRBV2 combines with J gene TRBJ2-5; the match to TRBD2 covers 11 bases. Germline V CDR1 and CDR2: SNHLY, FYNNEI. Trimming took 3 bases from V and 4 from J; bases not matched to a gene: 4. The length of the CDR3 is 15 residues. Here the CDR3 DNA reads TGTGCCAGCAGTGAGCCTAGCGGGGGGTCAGAGACCCAGTACTTC. Protein: CASSEPSGGSETQYF.

V gene TRBV9 combines with J gene TRBJ2-1, with TRBD2 matching over 14 bases. The V gene's germline CDR1 is SGDLS and CDR2 YYNGEE. Trimming at V came to 4 bases and at J to 8 bases, leaving 8 bases not matched to a gene. The CDR3 loop spans 16 amino acids. The CDR3 sequence: CASSPQTSGRADEQFF. For the CDR3, the DNA is TGTGCCAGCAGCCCCCAGACTAGCGGGAGGGCCGATGAGCAGTTCTTC.

The rearrangement links TRBV4-3 to TRBJ2-5, with D perhaps TRBD2 (5 bases). Per germline, CDR1 LGHNA and CDR2 YSLEER. This CDR3 has 15 amino acids. V was trimmed by 8 bases and J by 5 bases, leaving 21 bases between them. CDR3: CASGPRHLRGETQYF. For the CDR3, the DNA is TGCGCCAGCGGACCGCGGCATCTTAGAGGGGAGACCCAGTACTTC.

This chain links TRBV5-1 with TRBJ2-3; 10 positions agree with TRBD2. Unmatched junction bases numbered 6, after V lost 0 bases and J lost 5 bases. The CDR3 has 16 amino acids. Germline V gene lookup returns CDR1 SGHRS and CDR2 YFSETQ. The CDR3 region has the DNA TGCGCCAGCAGCTTGGAGGCTAGCGGGAGCGGAGATACGCAGTATTTT. This gives the protein CASSLEASGSGDTQYF.